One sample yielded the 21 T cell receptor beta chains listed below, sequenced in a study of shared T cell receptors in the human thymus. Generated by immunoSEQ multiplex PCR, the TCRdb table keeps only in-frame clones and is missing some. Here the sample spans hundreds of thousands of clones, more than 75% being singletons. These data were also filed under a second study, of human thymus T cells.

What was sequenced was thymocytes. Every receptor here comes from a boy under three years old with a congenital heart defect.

CDR3 sequence: CASSSRVETGELFF. CDR3 nucleotide sequence: TGTGCCAGCAGCTCCAGGGTGGAAACCGGGGAGCTGTTTTTT. J is TRBJ2-2 and V is TRBV5-6, with D possibly matching TRBD1 (5 bases). V dropped 3 bases and J dropped 5 bases, with 11 bases sitting between them. Germline V CDR1 and CDR2: SGHDT, YYEEEE. The CDR3 has 14 residues.

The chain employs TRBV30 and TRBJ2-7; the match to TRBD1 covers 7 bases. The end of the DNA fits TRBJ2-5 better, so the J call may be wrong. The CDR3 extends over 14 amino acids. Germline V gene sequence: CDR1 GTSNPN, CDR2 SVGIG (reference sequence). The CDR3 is CAWSSTTGSETQYF. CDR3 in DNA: TGTGCCTGGAGTTCAACGACAGGGTCAGAGACCCAGTACTTC.

For the CDR3, the DNA is TGTGCCAGCAGTCTCCTAGCGGGAGGGCCGCGAATCAAGGGCGAGCAGTACTTC. It codes for CASSLLAGGPRIKGEQYF. The genes are TRBV28 and TRBJ2-7; 12 bases agree with TRBD2. The germline CDR1 and CDR2 sequences are MDHEN and SYDVKM. With 5 bases clipped from V and 6 bases from J, the junction kept 17 bases outside the gene matches. The CDR3 totals 18 residues.

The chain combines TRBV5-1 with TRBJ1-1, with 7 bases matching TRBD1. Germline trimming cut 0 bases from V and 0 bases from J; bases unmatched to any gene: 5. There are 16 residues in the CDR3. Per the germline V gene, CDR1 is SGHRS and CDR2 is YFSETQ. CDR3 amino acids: CASSLASGQMNTEAFF. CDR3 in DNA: TGCGCCAGCAGCTTGGCCTCGGGACAGATGAACACTGAAGCTTTCTTT. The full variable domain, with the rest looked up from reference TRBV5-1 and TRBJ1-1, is KAGVTQTPRYLIKTRGQQVTLSCSPISGHRSVSWYQQTPGQGLQFLFEYFSETQRNKGNFPGRFSGRQFSNSRSEMNVSTLELGDSALYLCASSLASGQMNTEAFFGQGTRLTVV.

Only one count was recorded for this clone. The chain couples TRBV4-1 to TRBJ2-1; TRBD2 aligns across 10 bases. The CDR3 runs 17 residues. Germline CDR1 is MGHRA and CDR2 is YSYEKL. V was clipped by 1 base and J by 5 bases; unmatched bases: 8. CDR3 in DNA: TGCGCCAGCAGCCAAGTTCCCCGGACTAGCGGAAACAATGAGCAGTTCTTC. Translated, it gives CASSQVPRTSGNNEQFF.

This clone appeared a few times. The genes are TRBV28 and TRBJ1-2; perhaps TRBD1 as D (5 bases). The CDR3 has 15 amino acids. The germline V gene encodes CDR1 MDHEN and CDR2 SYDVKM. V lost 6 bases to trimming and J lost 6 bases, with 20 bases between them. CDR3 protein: CASSQLWTSSNGYTF. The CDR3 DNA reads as TGTGCCAGCAGCCAACTCTGGACAAGCTCGAATGGCTACACCTTC.

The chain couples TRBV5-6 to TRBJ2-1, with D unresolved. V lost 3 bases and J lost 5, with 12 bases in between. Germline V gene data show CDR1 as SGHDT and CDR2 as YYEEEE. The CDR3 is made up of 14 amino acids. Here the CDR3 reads CASSCIDSNNEQFF. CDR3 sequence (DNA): TGTGCCAGCAGCTGTATCGACTCAAACAATGAGCAGTTCTTC.

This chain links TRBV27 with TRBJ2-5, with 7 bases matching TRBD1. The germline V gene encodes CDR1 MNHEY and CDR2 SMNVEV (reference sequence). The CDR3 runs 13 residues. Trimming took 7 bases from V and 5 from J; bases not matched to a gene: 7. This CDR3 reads CASTHQGDETQYF. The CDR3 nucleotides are TGTGCCAGCACCCACCAGGGGGATGAGACCCAGTACTTC.

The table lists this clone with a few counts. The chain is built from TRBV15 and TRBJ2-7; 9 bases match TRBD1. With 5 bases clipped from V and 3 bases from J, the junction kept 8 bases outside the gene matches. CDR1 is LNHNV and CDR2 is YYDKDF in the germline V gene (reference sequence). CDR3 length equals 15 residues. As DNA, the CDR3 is TGTGCCACCAGCTGCCCGGACAGGGGCATCTACGAGCAGTACTTC. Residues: CATSCPDRGIYEQYF.

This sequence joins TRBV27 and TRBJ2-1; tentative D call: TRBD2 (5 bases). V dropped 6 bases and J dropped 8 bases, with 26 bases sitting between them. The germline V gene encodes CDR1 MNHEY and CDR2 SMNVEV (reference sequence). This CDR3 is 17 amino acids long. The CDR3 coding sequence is TGTGCCAGCAGGGAGGCACCCTTGGACCCCCGGACCGATGAGCAGTTCTTC. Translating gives CASREAPLDPRTDEQFF.

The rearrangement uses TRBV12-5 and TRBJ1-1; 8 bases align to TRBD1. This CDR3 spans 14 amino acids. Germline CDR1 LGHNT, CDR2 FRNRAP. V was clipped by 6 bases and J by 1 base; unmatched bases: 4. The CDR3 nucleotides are TGTGCTAGTGGCCCTGACAGGGGGAACACTGAAGCTTTCTTT. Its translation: CASGPDRGNTEAFF.

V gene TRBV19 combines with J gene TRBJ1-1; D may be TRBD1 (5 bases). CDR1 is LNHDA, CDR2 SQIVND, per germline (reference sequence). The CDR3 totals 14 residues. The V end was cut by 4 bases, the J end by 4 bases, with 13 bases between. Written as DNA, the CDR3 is TGTGCCAGTAGTACCGCAGGGCGGTTCACTGAAGCTTTCTTT. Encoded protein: CASSTAGRFTEAFF.

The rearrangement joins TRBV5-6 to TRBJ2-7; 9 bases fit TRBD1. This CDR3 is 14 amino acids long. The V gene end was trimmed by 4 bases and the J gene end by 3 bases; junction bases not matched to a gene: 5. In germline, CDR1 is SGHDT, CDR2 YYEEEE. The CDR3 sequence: CASSVHRGRYEQYF. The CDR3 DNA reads TGTGCCAGCAGCGTTCACAGGGGGCGCTACGAGCAGTACTTC.

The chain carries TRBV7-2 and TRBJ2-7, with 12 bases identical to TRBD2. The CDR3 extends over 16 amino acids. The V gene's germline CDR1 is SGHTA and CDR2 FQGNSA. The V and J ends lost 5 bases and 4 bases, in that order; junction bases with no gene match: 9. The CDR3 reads CASSPRTSGETYEQYF. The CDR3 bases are TGTGCCAGCAGCCCCCGGACTAGCGGGGAAACTTACGAGCAGTACTTC.

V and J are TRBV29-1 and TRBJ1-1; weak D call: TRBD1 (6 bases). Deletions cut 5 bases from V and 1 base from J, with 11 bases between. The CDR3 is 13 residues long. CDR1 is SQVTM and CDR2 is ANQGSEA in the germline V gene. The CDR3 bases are TGCAGCGTTTTCCCGGGACAGAACACTGAAGCTTTCTTT. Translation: CSVFPGQNTEAFF.

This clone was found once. The CDR3 nucleotides read TGTGCCAGCAGCGCAAGTGGACTAGCGGGGGCCAAAAGGGAGACCCAGTACTTC. Residues: CASSASGLAGAKRETQYF. The chain combines TRBV5-4 with TRBJ2-5, with TRBD2 matching 13 bases. The CDR3 is 18 amino acids. V gave up 4 bases and J gave up 5 bases; unmatched junction bases: 14. Germline CDR1 reads SGHNT; CDR2 reads YYREEE (reference sequence).

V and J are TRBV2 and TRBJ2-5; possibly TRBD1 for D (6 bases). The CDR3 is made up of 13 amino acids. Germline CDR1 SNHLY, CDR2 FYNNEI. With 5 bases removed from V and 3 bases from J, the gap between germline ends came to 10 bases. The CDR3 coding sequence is TGTGCCAGCAGTTTGTCAGGGGAAGAGACCCAGTACTTC. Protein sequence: CASSLSGEETQYF.

The chain's CDR3 is CASAAGEHTEAFF. In DNA, the CDR3 is TGTGCCAGCGCTGCAGGGGAACACACTGAAGCTTTCTTT. This chain joins TRBV27 and TRBJ1-1, with a weak D call TRBD1 (6 bases). V lost 8 bases to trimming and J lost 3 bases, with 13 bases between them. Per the germline V gene, CDR1 is MNHEY and CDR2 is SMNVEV (reference sequence). The CDR3 contains 13 residues.

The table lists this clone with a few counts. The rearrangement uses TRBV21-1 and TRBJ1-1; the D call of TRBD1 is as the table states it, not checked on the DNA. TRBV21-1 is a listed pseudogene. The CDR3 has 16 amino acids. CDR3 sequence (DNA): TGTGCCAGCAGCAAACCCCCGGACAGGGGTGACACTGAAGCTTTCTTT. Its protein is CASSKPPDRGDTEAFF.

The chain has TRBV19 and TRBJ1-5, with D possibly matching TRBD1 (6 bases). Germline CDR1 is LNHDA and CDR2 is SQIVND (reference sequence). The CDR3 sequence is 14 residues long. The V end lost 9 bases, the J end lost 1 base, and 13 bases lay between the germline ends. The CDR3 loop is CARTDSTSNQPQHF. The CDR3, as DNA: TGTGCCAGGACGGACAGCACAAGCAATCAGCCCCAGCATTTT.

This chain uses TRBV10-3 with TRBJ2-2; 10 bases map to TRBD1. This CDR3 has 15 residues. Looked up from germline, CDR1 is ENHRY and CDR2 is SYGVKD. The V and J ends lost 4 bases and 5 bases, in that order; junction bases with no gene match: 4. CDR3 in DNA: TGTGCCATCAGTGGGGGACAGGGGAGGACCGGGGAGCTGTTTTTT. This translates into CAISGGQGRTGELFF.